The clone carrying this TCR beta chain was recorded a few times. These data belong to a study of blood T cell repertoires in COVID-19. Using immunoSEQ multiplex PCR, the repertoire was profiled, and TCRdb retains in-frame clones only, with some absent. This sample has about 110,000 clones, with 85% found just once. This clonotype was obtained from a human donor in a cohort sampled during active COVID-19. The sample consisted of peripheral blood.

The CDR3 bases are TGCGCCAGCAGCCAAGGGCCCGGGACAGGGGGTGTCTACGAGCAGTACTTC. Residues: CASSQGPGTGGVYEQYF. J is TRBJ2-7 and V is TRBV4-3; 11 positions agree with TRBD1. V lost 1 base and J lost 3; bases outside the gene matches: 8. CDR1 is LGHNA, CDR2 YSLEER, per germline. The CDR3 contains 17 residues.